This T cell receptor (beta chain) was recorded in a study of cytomegalovirus exposure and HLA in healthy donors. Points from the study as a whole: As was reported, the classifier diagnosed cytomegalovirus status with high specificity and sensitivity. It was confirmed in vitro that a few of the CMV-associated chains were specific for CMV antigens. The study recorded over 150 TCR beta chains that were cytomegalovirus-associated.

V was cut by 1 base and J by 0 bases, with 9 bases left in between. Germline V lookup: CDR1 MNHNS, CDR2 SASEGT. The CDR3 sequence is 15 residues long. In the case of this clone: The antigen is undetermined.

TCRdb keeps only in-frame clones here, not all; method: immunoSEQ multiplex PCR. The profile shows around 60,000 clones, roughly 94% of them singletons. The specimen was PBMCs. The receptor comes from a man between 18 and 29 years old in good health and CMV-seropositive. This rearrangement joins TRBV6-1 to TRBJ1-2; D remains unclear. The CDR3 DNA reads TGTGCCAGCAGTGAAGGCACAGTATCTAACTATGGCTACACCTTC. Its translation is CASSEGTVSNYGYTF.